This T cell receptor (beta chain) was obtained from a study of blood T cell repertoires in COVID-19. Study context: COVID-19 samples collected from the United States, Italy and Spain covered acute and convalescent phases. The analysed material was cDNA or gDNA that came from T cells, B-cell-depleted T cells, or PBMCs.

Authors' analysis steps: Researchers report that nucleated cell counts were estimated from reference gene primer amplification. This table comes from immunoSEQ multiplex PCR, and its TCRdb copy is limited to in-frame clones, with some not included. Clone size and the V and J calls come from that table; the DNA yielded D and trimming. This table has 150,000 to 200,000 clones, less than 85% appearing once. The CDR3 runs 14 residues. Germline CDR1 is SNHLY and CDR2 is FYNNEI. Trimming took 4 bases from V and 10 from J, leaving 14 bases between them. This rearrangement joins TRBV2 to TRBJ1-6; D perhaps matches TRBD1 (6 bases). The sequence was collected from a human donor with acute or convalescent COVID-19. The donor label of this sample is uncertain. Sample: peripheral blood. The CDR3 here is CASSVRTGQSPLHF. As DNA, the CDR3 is TGTGCCAGCAGTGTAAGAACAGGGCAATCACCCCTCCACTTT. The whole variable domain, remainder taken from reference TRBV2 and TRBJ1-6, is EPEVTQTPSHQVTQMGQEVILRCVPISNHLYFYWYRQILGQKVEFLVSFYNNEISEKSEIFDDQFSVERPDGSNFTLKIRSTKLEDSAMYFCASSVRTGQSPLHFGNGTRLTVT.